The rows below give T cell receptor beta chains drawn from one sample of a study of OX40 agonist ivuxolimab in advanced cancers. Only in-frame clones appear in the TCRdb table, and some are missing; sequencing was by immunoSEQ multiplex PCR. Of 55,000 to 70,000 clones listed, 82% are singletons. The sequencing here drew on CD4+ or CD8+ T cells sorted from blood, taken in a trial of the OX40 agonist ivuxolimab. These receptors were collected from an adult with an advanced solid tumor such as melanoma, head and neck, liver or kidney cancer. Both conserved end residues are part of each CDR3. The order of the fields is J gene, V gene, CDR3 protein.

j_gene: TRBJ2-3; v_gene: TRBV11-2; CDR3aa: CASSPGLAGFSTDTQYF
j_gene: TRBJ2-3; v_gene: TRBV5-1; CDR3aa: CASSSSGVGTDTQYF
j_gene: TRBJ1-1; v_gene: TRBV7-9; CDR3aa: CASSLDREAFF
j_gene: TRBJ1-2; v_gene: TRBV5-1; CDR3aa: CASSQGQGDYGYTF
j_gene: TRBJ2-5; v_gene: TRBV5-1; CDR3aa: CASSFGQGQETQYF
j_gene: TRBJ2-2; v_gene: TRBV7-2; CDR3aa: CASSPVGTSNTGELFF
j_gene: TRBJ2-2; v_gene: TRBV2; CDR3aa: CASSGSGSITGELFF
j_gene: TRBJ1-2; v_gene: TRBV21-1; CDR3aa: CASSKEKFYGYTF
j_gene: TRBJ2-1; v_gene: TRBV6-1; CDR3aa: CASSGAGGHDEQFF
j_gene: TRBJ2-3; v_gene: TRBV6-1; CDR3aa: CASSALDSTDTQYF
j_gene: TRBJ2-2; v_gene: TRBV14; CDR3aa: CASSHLTSVDTGELFF
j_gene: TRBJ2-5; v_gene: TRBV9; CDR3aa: CASSPAGGRQETQYF
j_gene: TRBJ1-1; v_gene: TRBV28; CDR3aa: CASSLGGDGTEAFF
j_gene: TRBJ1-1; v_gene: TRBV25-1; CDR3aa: CASSAEDRGAEAFF
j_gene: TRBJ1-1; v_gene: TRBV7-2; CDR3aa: CASQLDSTEAFF
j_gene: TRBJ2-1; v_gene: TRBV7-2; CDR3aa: CASTGTSWGNEQFF
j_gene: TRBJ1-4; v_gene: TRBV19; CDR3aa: CASSILGATNEKLFF
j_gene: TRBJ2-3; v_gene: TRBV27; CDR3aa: CASRRALAGRTDTQYF
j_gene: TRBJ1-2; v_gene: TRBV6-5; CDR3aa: CASRSTGATFF
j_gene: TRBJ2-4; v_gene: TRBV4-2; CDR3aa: CASSLPPGEGAKNIQYF
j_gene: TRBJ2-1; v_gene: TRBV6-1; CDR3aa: CASSVVQRGTYNEQFF
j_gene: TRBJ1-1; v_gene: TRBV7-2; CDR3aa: CASSRGTVLNTEAFF
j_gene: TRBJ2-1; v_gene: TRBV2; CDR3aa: CASSETGGLSEQFF
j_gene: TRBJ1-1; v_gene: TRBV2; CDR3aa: CASRWGAMNTEAFF
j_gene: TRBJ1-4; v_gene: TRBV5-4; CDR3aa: CASSSRTGMVGNEKLFF
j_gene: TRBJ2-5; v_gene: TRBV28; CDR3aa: CASRGGGAQETQYF
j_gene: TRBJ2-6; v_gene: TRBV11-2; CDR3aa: CASSTPGANVLTF
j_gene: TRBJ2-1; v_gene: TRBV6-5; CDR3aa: CASKGTVTYNEQFF